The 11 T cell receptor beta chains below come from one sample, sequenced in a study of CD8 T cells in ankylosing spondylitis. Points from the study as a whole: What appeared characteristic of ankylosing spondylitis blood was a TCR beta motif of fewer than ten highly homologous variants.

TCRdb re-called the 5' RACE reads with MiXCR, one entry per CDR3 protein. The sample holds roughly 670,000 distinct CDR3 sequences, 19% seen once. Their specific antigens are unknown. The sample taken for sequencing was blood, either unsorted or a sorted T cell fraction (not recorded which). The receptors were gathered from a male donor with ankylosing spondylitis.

This CDR3 reads CACPGEGNEQFF. In DNA form, the CDR3 reads TGCGCCTGCCCCGGGGAGGGCAATGAGCAGTTCTTC. The chain links TRBV5-1 to TRBJ2-1; TRBD2 matches 7 bases. J gave up 6 bases and V 10 bases, and 7 bases lay outside the gene matches. The length of the CDR3 is 12 residues. Germline V gene lookup returns CDR1 SGHRS and CDR2 YFSETQ.

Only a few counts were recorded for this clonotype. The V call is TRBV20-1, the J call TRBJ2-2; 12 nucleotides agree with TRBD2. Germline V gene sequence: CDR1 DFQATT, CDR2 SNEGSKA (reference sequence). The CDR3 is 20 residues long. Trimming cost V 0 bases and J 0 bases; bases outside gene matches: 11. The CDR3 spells CSARDLLAGGPLTNTGELFF. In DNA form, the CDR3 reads TGCAGTGCTAGAGATCTACTAGCGGGAGGACCCCTGACGAACACCGGGGAGCTGTTTTTT.

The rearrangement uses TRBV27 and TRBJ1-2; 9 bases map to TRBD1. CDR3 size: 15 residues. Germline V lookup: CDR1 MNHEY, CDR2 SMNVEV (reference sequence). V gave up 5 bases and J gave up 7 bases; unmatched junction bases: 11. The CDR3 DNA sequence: TGTGCCAGCAGTCTCGGACAGGGGAGAGGTTTTGGCTACACCTTC. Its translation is CASSLGQGRGFGYTF.

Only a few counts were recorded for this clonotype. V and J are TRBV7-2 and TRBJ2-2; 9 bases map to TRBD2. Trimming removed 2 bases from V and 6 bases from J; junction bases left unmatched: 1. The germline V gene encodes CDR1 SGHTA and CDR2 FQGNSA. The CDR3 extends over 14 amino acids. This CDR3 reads CASSLLAGPGELFF. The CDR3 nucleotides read TGTGCCAGCAGCTTACTAGCGGGACCCGGGGAGCTGTTTTTT. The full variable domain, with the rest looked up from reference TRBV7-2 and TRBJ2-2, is GAGVSQSPSNKVTEKGKDVELRCDPISGHTALYWYRQSLGQGLEFLIYFQGNSAPDKSGLPSDRFSAERTGGSVSTLTIQRTQQEDSAVYLCASSLLAGPGELFFGEGSRLTVL.

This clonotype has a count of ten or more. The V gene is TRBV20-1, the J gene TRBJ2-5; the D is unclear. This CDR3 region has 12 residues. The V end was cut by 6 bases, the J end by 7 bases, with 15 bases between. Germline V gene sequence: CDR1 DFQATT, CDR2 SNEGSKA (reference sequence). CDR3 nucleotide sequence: TGCAGTGCGGAAACGGGCCCCCGGACCCAGTACTTC. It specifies CSAETGPRTQYF.

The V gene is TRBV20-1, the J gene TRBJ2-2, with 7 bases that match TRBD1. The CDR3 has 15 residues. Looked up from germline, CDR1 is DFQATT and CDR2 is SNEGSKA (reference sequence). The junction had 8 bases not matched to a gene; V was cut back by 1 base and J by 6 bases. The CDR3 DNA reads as TGCAGTGCTAGAGCCGTCATTACAGGGGCCGGGGAGCTGTTTTTT. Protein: CSARAVITGAGELFF.

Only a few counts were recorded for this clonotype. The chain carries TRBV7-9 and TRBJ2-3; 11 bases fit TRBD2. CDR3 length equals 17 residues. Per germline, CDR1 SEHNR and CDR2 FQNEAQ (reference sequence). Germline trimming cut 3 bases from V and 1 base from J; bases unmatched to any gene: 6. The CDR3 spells CASSLLELAGGTDTQYF. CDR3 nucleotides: TGTGCCAGCAGCTTGTTAGAACTAGCGGGAGGCACAGATACGCAGTATTTT. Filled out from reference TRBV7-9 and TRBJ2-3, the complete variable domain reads DTGVSQNPRHKITKRGQNVTFRCDPISEHNRLYWYRQTLGQGPEFLTYFQNEAQLEKSRLLSDRFSAERPKGSFSTLEIQRTEQGDSAMYLCASSLLELAGGTDTQYFGPGTRLTVL.

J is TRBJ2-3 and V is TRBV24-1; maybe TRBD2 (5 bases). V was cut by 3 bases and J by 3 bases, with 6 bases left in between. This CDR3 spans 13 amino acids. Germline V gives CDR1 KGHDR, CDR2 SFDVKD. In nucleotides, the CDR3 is TGTGCCACCAGTGATGGACTGACAGATACGCAGTATTTT. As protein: CATSDGLTDTQYF.

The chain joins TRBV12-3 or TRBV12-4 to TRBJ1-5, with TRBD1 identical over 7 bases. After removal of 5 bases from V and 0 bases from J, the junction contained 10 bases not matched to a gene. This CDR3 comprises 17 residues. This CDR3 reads CASSQVGGQVSNQPQHF. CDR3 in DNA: TGTGCCAGCAGTCAGGTAGGAGGACAGGTTAGCAATCAGCCCCAGCATTTT.

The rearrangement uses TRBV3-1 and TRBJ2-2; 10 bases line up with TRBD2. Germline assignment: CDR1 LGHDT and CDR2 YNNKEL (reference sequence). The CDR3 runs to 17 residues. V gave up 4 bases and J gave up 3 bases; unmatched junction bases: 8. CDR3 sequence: CASSPILAGDHTGELFF. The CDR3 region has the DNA TGTGCCAGCAGCCCGATCCTAGCGGGGGACCACACCGGGGAGCTGTTTTTT.

The CDR3, as DNA: TGCAGTGCTAGTCGGGGGGGAGACCTTAATCAGCCCCAGCATTTT. It yields the protein CSASRGGDLNQPQHF. This chain uses TRBV20-1 with TRBJ1-5; D perhaps matches TRBD1 (5 bases). The CDR3 extends over 15 amino acids. Trimming removed 3 bases at V and 4 bases at J, with 16 bases between. Germline V gene lookup returns CDR1 DFQATT and CDR2 SNEGSKA (reference sequence).